This T cell receptor beta chain derives from a study of shared clonotypes between healthy human individuals. Whole-study results and caveats: Naive CD4 clonotypes were shared across a handful of donors at around 5.4%.

Germline trimming cut 8 bases from V and 9 bases from J; bases unmatched to any gene: 15. The CDR3 spans 16 residues. Germline V lookup: CDR1 MNHEY, CDR2 SVGAGI. Healthy HIV-negative adults with no recent acute infections or vaccinations were recruited as donors. DNA at 150 to 200 ng, 25,000 to 35,000 T cell genomes, went into sorted-subset replicate PCRs. Sequencing used immunoSEQ multiplex PCR; TCRdb keeps in-frame clones, though not all of them. This sample has approximately 1,000,000 clones; around three quarters occur once, and the top ten carry 0.5% to 0.6%. Turning to this clone: Its target is not known.

This sequence was found in a man aged 18 to 29 in good health. Some clones in this sample may be carry-over from other donors' samples. This rearrangement joins TRBV6-5 to TRBJ1-6; 8 bases agree with TRBD1. Sequencing was performed on memory CD4+ T cells from PBMCs. As for subset: CD45RA-negative fraction. CDR3 sequence reads: CASCLRQGAHGSPLHF. CDR3 coding DNA: TGTGCCAGCTGTTTACGTCAGGGGGCGCACGGTTCACCCCTCCACTTT.